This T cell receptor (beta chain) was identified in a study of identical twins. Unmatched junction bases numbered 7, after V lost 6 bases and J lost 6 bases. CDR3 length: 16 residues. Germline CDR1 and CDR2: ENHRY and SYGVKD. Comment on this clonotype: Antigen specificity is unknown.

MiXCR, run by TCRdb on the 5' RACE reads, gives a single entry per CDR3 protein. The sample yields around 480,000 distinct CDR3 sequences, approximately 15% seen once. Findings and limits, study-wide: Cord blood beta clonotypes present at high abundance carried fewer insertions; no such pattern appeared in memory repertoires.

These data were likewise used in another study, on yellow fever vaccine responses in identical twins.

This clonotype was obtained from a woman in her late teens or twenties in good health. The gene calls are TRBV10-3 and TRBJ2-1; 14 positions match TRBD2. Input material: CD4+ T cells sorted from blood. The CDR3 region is CAISNRGLAGGNEQFF. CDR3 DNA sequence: TGTGCCATCAGCAACCGCGGACTAGCGGGAGGCAATGAGCAGTTCTTC.